The entry below gives a single TCR beta chain sequence along with its context. Its antigen is not known. Assay execution proceeded at the deep level. In the original workflow: ImmunoSEQ sequences covered only the junction and lacked quality scores; filtering therefore differed. Assay: immunoSEQ multiplex PCR; the TCRdb copy retains only in-frame clones and omits some. The D gene and trimming were derived from the DNA, and the V and J assignments and clone size from that table. Among about 2.3 million clones listed, 85% to 95% were seen once. The data were obtained in a study of shared clonotypes between healthy human individuals. Study in general: Donors had three CD4 naive, three CD4 memory, two CD8 naive and one CD8 memory plate apiece. Study-level findings and limits: A reduction in generation probabilities was seen for non-shared clonotypes relative to those shared by all four donors.

Germline loops: CDR1 MGHDK, CDR2 SYGVNS. The V gene lost 3 bases and the J gene lost 8 bases, with 13 bases spanning the gap. CDR3 length: 14 residues. This sequence joins TRBV25-1 and TRBJ1-4; D unclear. Sequencing was carried out using naive CD4+ T cells from PBMCs. The subset: CD45RA+ positively selected. The sequence was collected from a man aged 18 to 35 in good health. Some clones in this sample may be carry-over from other donors' samples. CDR3 residues: CASSDSLTSEKLFF. CDR3 coding DNA: TGTGCCAGCAGTGATTCTCTGACATCGGAAAAACTGTTTTTT. The whole variable domain, filled in from reference TRBV25-1 and TRBJ1-4, reads EADIYQTPRYLVIGTGKKITLECSQTMGHDKMYWYQQDPGMELHLIHYSYGVNSTEKGDLSSESTVSRIRTEHFPLTLESARPSHTSQYLCASSDSLTSEKLFFGSGTQLSVL.